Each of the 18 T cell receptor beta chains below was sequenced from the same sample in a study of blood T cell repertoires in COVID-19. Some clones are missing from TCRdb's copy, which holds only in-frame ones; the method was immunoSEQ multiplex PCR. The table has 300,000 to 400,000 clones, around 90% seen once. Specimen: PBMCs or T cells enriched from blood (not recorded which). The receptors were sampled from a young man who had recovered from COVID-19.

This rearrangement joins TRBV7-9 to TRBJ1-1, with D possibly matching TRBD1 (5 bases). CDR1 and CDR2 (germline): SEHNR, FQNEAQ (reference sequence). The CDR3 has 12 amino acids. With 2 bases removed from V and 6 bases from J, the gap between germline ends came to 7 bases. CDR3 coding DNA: TGTGCCAGCAGCTTAACGGGGGCTGAAGCTTTCTTT. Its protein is CASSLTGAEAFF.

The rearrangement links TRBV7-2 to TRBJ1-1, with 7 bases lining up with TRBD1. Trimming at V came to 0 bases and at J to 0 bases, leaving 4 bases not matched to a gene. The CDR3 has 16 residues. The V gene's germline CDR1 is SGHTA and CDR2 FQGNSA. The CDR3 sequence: CASSLADREMNTEAFF. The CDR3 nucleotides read TGTGCCAGCAGCTTAGCCGACAGGGAAATGAACACTGAAGCTTTCTTT.

CDR3 protein: CASSPDGGETQYF. The CDR3, as DNA: TGTGCCAGCAGCCCGGATGGGGGCGAGACCCAGTACTTC. J is TRBJ2-5 and V is TRBV5-6; weak D call: TRBD1 (6 bases). Germline V gives CDR1 SGHDT, CDR2 YYEEEE. This CDR3 comprises 13 residues. The V and J ends lost 4 bases and 5 bases respectively, with 12 bases between them. The whole variable domain, remainder taken from reference TRBV5-6 and TRBJ2-5, is DAGVTQSPTHLIKTRGQQVTLRCSPKSGHDTVSWYQQALGQGPQFIFQYYEEEERQRGNFPDRFSGHQFPNYSSELNVNALLLGDSALYLCASSPDGGETQYFGPGTRLLVL.

The CDR3 protein is CASSLGRGETGELFF. The CDR3 DNA follows: TGTGCCAGCAGTTTAGGCAGGGGGGAGACCGGGGAGCTGTTTTTT. The V and J genes are TRBV27 and TRBJ2-2, with D possibly matching TRBD1 (7 bases). The germline CDR1 and CDR2 sequences are MNHEY and SMNVEV (reference sequence). CDR3 length: 15 residues. Trimming took off 2 bases at V and 5 bases at J, with 12 bases between the two ends.

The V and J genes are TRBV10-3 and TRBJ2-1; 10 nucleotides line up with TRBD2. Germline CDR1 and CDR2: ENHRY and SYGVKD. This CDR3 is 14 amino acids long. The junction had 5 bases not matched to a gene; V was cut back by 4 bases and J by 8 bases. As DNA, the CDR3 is TGTGCCATCAGTGTTCAAGCGGGGGGGCATGAGCAGTTCTTC. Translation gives CAISVQAGGHEQFF.

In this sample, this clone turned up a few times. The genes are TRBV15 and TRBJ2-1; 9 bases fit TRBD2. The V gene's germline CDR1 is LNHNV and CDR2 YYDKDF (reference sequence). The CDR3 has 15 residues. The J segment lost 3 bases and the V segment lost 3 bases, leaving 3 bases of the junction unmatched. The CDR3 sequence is CATSRGRGGYNEQFF. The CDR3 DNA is TGTGCCACCAGCAGGGGGCGGGGGGGCTACAATGAGCAGTTCTTC.

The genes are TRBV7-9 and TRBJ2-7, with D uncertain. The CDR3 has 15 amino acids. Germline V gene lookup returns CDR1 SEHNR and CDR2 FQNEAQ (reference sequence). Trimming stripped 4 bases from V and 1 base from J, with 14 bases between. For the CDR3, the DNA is TGTGCCAGCAGCTATACAGCACCTCCTTCCTACGAGCAGTACTTC. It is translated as CASSYTAPPSYEQYF.

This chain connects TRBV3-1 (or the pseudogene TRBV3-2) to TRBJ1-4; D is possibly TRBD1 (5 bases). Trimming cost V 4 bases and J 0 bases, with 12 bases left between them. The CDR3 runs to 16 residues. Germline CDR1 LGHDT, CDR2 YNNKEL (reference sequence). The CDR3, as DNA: TGTGCCAGCAGCCTCCTGACAGTTGCAACTAATGAAAAACTGTTTTTT. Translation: CASSLLTVATNEKLFF.

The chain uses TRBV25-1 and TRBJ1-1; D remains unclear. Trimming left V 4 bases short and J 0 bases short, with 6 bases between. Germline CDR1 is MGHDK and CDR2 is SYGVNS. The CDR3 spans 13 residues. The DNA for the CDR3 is TGTGCCAGCAGTGCTCAGATGAACACTGAAGCTTTCTTT. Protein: CASSAQMNTEAFF.

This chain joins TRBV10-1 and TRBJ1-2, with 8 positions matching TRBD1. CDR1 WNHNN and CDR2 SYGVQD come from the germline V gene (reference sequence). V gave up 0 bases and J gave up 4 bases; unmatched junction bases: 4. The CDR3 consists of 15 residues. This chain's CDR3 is CASSESGTGLYGYTF. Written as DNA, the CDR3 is TGCGCCAGCAGTGAGTCAGGGACAGGACTCTATGGCTACACCTTC.

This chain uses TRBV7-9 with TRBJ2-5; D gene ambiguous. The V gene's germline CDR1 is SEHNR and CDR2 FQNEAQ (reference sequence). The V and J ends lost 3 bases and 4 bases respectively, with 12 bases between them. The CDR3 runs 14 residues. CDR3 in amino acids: CASSFRQVGETQYF. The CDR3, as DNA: TGTGCCAGCAGCTTTCGTCAGGTGGGAGAGACCCAGTACTTC.

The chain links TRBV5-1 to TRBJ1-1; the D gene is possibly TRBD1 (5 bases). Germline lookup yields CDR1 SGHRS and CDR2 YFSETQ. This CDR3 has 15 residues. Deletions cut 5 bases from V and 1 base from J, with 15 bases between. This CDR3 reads CASRSSQGWNTEAFF. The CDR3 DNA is TGCGCCAGCAGGTCTTCCCAGGGCTGGAACACTGAAGCTTTCTTT.

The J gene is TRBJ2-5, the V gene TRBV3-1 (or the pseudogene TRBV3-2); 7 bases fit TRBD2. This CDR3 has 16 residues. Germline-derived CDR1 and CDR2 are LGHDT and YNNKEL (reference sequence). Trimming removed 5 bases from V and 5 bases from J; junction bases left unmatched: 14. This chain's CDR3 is CASSFLWGGDEETQYF. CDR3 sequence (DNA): TGTGCCAGCAGCTTCCTCTGGGGAGGGGACGAGGAGACCCAGTACTTC.

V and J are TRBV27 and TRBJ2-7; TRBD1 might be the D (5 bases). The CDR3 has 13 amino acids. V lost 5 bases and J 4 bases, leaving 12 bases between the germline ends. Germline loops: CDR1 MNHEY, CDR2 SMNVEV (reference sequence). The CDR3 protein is CASSKTKGYEQYF. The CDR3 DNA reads TGTGCCAGCAGTAAAACTAAGGGGTACGAGCAGTACTTC.

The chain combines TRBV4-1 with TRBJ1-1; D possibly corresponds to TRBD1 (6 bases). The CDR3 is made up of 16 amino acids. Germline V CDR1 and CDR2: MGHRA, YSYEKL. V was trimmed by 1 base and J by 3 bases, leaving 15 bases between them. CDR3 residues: CASSQASNRAYTEAFF. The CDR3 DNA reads TGCGCCAGCAGCCAAGCATCAAACAGGGCCTACACTGAAGCTTTCTTT.

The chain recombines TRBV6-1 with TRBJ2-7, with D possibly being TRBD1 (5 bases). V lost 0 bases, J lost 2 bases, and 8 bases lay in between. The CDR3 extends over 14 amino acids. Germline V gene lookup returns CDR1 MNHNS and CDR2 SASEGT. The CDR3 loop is CASSEAPGTYEQYF. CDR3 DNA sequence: TGTGCCAGCAGTGAAGCGCCAGGGACCTACGAGCAGTACTTC.

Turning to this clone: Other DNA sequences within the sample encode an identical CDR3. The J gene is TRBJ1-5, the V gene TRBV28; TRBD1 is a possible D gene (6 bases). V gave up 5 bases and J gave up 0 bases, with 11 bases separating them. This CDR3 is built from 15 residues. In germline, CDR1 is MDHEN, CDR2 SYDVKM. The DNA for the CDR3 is TGTGCCAGCAGTCCAAGGGGGTATAGCAATCAGCCCCAGCATTTT. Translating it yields CASSPRGYSNQPQHF.

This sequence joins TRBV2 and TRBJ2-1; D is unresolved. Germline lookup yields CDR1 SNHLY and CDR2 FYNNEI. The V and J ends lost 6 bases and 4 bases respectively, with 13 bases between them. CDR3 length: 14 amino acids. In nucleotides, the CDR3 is TGTGCCAGCAGCCTCCAAGGAGCGTACAATGAGCAGTTCTTC. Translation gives CASSLQGAYNEQFF.